This entry describes one T cell receptor beta chain. No cognate antigen has been identified for it. No per-base quality is available; no much larger clone lies one base away. The CDR3, cysteine through phenylalanine, is 14 amino acids long. Left in the record is the CDR3 DNA by itself, 42 bases read in frame from the first base. Trimmed from V: 0 bases; trimmed from J: 6 bases; junction bases lacking a gene match: 6. The germline V gene sets CDR1 to SGHRS and CDR2 to YFSETQ. Reading the label with the study, this specimen's time point is: pre-transplant. Thawed unstimulated PBMCs were stained for CD3, CD4 and CD8 and FACS-sorted into CD3+CD4+ and CD3+CD8+ populations. All 8 studied subjects were randomized to withdrawal of immunosuppression. The Qiagen DNeasy Blood and Tissue Kit was used for isolation of genomic DNA. This sample is drawn from a study of T cell clones after liver transplantation (dated by TCRdb to between 2018 and 2021). Study-wide context: The samples were obtained from ITN030ST, a randomized trial that attempted immunosuppression withdrawal within 2 years after liver transplantation. Donor-reactive T cell clones were identified by TCRbeta sequencing following a pre-transplant mixed lymphocyte reaction and were subsequently tracked in post-transplant blood. Third party-reactive TCRbeta sequences from pre-transplant MLRs were also identified as an antigen-independent comparator for donor-reactive sequences. Three of the eight recipients were HCV-positive; the others were transplanted for non-autoimmune, non-viral indications. The subjects received no induction therapy and were kept on standard immunosuppression until randomization at 12-24 months post-transplant. Tolerance was defined as complete immunosuppression withdrawal for at least one year with no rise in liver enzymes beyond twice the upper limit of normal. Blood samples were collected pre-transplant, pre-randomization before withdrawal, and post-randomization after either full withdrawal or failed withdrawal. A cohort of 8 liver transplant recipients was studied, of whom 3 were classified as tolerant and 5 as non-tolerant. Overall study outcomes, separate from this receptor: A greater decline was seen for donor-reactive sequences than for third party-reactive sequences, suggesting partial antigen-specific deletion unrelated to withdrawal success. Low numbers of available donor cells limited the measurable donor-reactive repertoire in a couple of subjects. Because allograft tissue specimens were not available, migration of donor-reactive T cells into the graft, rather than deletion, may have occurred. The conclusions were considered preliminary, being limited by small, heterogeneous patient numbers and non-standardized post-transplant time points. In most of the 8 subjects, regardless of tolerance or HCV status, circulating donor-reactive CD4 TCRbeta sequences dropped significantly post-transplant. Once repertoire turnover was taken into account, donor-reactive detection showed a significant reduction for CD4 in 7 of 8 subjects and for CD8 in 8 of 8.

High-throughput TCRbeta CDR3 sequencing of frozen genomic DNA was performed by immunoSEQ, with PCR amplification, mapping, bias correction and internal controls included. On the study's bioinformatics: Only productive rearrangements were retained, and each unique TCRbeta sequence was defined by its CDR3 nucleotide sequence together with its V and J gene. For classification of a sequence as donor-reactive, at least 5-fold expansion in CFSE-low cells relative to unstimulated pre-transplant cells and a frequency of at least 0.01% were required. To ensure at least 90% detection power, minimum frequency thresholds were set for each subject based on that subject's lowest-template unstimulated sample. Jensen-Shannon divergence between the top 1000 TCRbeta sequences after and before transplant was used to measure repertoire turnover. Changes in detection of donor-reactive sequences were assessed with two-sided Fisher's exact tests. Not all clones reach the TCRdb copy of this immuneACCESS table, which keeps in-frame sequences only. Checked studies attribute under half of the gap to unresolved V genes and leave the rest unexplained. V and J calls and clone size are those listed in that table; D and trimming were worked out from the DNA. The sample table shows tens of thousands of clones, and about two thirds are seen once. The ten biggest clones cover approximately 16% of the sample.

The V and J segments used are TRBV5-1 and TRBJ2-7, and TRBD1 matches 7 of the central bases. The TCR was taken from a human donor who received a liver transplant. The sequences come from CD4+ T cells from blood, collected before liver transplant. The CDR3 amino acid sequence is: CASSLGQGNSEQYF. The nucleotides are TGCGCCAGCAGCTTGGGACAGGGTAACAGCGAGCAGTACTTC.